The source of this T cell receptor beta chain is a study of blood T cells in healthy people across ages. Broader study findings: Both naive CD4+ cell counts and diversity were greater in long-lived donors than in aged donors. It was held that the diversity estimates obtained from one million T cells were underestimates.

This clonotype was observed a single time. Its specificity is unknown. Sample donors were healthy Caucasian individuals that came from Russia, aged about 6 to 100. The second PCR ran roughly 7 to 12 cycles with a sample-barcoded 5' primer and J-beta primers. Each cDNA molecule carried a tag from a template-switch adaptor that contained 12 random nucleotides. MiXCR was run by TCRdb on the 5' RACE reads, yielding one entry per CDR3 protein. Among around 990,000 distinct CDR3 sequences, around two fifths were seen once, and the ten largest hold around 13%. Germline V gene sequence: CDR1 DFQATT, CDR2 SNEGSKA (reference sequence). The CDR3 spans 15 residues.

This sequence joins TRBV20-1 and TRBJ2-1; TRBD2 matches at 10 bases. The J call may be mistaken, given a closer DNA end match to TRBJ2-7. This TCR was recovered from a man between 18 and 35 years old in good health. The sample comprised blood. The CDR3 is CSARASGGSYNEQYF. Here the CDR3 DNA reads TGCAGTGCTAGAGCTAGCGGGGGCTCCTACAATGAGCAGTACTTC.